The T cell receptor beta chain under discussion was sequenced for a study of blood T cell repertoires in COVID-19. Per the authors' pipeline: Counts of nucleated cells, estimated from reference gene primer amplification, were obtained. Repertoires were generated with immunoSEQ multiplex PCR, while TCRdb's copy carries only in-frame clones and drops some. V, J and clone size were drawn from that table, and D and trimming were deduced from the DNA. The repertoire holds around 270,000 clones, around nine tenths seen once, with about 10% in the top ten. From germline, CDR1 is MGHDK and CDR2 SYGVNS. V dropped 7 bases and J dropped 0; count of bases not matched to a gene: 12. This CDR3 contains 17 residues.

The chain links TRBV25-1 to TRBJ1-3; 7 nucleotides line up with TRBD1. The sequencing sample was made of peripheral blood. The sequence came from a man aged 35-49 years who had recovered from COVID-19. This chain's CDR3 is CASILRGQSNSGNTIYF. The CDR3 DNA is TGTGCCAGCATACTCCGGGGACAGAGCAACTCTGGAAACACCATATATTTT.